One and the same sample provided the 12 T cell receptor beta chains below, sequenced in a study of T cells in Graves' hyperthyroidism and ophthalmopathy. RNA transcripts were the template for amplifying TCR beta CDR3 regions. The TCR CDR3 was amplified in a first-round RT-PCR using the HTBI primer set. TCRdb processed the multiplex PCR reads anew with MiXCR; each CDR3 protein has one entry. The sample lists about 600,000 distinct CDR3 sequences, about 14% occurring once. Material for sequencing was blood. The receptors come from a woman aged 45-65 years with Graves' ophthalmopathy.

This clonotype was observed at least ten times. V usage is TRBV19 and J usage is TRBJ1-1; D is ambiguous. V lost 6 bases and J lost 10, with 18 bases in between. Germline V lookup: CDR1 LNHDA, CDR2 SQIVND (reference sequence). The CDR3 spans 13 residues. The DNA of the CDR3 is TGTGCCAGTAGCCTGATTGGAGTGAGTGTAGCTTTCTTT. Encoded protein: CASSLIGVSVAFF.

The chain is built from TRBV14 and TRBJ1-4; 8 positions match TRBD1. The germline V gene encodes CDR1 SGHDN and CDR2 FVKESK. The CDR3 consists of 15 residues. The V segment lost 4 bases and the J segment 10 bases; nucleotides outside the gene matches: 11. In nucleotides, the CDR3 is TGTGCCAGCAGCCTATACCAGGGGGCGGACGGAAAACTGTTTTTT. As protein: CASSLYQGADGKLFF.

This clonotype was observed many times. The chain employs TRBV27 and TRBJ1-1, with no clear D. The CDR3 sequence is 13 residues long. Germline CDR1 and CDR2: MNHEY and SMNVEV (reference sequence). With 5 bases removed from V and 2 bases from J, the gap between germline ends came to 9 bases. CDR3 in DNA: TGTGCCAGCAGTCCCCTGAGAAACACTGAAGCTTTCTTT. It is translated as CASSPLRNTEAFF.

This clonotype was detected ten times or more. The V and J genes are TRBV14 and TRBJ1-1, with D perhaps TRBD1 (6 bases). Trimming shortened V by 1 base and J by 5 bases, and 14 bases separated the two germline ends. Germline CDR1 is SGHDN and CDR2 is FVKESK. CDR3 length: 15 amino acids. The CDR3 DNA sequence: TGTGCCAGCAGCCAAGCAAGGGGGGCGCTTACTGAAGCTTTCTTT. It encodes CASSQARGALTEAFF.

This clonotype was seen ten or more times. The CDR3 reads CSAKLQGEEETQYF. For the CDR3, the DNA is TGCAGTGCGAAATTACAGGGAGAGGAGGAGACCCAGTACTTC. The chain carries TRBV20-1 and TRBJ2-5, with D possibly being TRBD1 (6 bases). The CDR3 runs to 14 residues. The V and J ends lost 6 bases and 5 bases respectively, with 19 bases between them. The germline CDR1 and CDR2 sequences are DFQATT and SNEGSKA (reference sequence).

The rearrangement uses TRBV4-3 and TRBJ1-4; D is undetermined. Trimming removed 1 base from V and 8 bases from J, with 20 bases in between. Germline V lookup: CDR1 LGHNA, CDR2 YSLEER. The CDR3 is 17 residues long. The CDR3 reads CASSQVGLGSAGEKLFF. The CDR3 region has the DNA TGCGCCAGCAGCCAAGTGGGCCTGGGGTCTGCTGGCGAAAAACTGTTTTTT.

This clonotype was counted a few times. The J gene is TRBJ1-2, the V gene TRBV20-1; perhaps TRBD1 as D (6 bases). The germline gives CDR1 DFQATT, CDR2 SNEGSKA (reference sequence). V shed 0 bases and J shed 7 bases, with 18 bases lying between them. This CDR3 region has 15 residues. The CDR3 loop is CSARDAEQGFFGYTF. CDR3 DNA sequence: TGCAGTGCTAGAGATGCGGAACAGGGTTTTTTTGGCTACACCTTC.

This chain joins TRBV7-9 and TRBJ2-3; 12 bases are shared with TRBD2. V shed 5 bases and J 5 bases; nucleotides not matched to a gene: 8. This CDR3 has 16 amino acids. Germline V gene data show CDR1 as SEHNR and CDR2 as FQNEAQ (reference sequence). CDR3 nucleotide sequence: TGTGCCAGCAGCCAAGGACCGGGACTAGCGGGAGATACGCAGTATTTT. Translation gives CASSQGPGLAGDTQYF. Full variable domain (remainder filled in from reference TRBV7-9 and TRBJ2-3): DTGVSQNPRHKITKRGQNVTFRCDPISEHNRLYWYRQTLGQGPEFLTYFQNEAQLEKSRLLSDRFSAERPKGSFSTLEIQRTEQGDSAMYLCASSQGPGLAGDTQYFGPGTRLTVL.

The chain links TRBV20-1 to TRBJ2-4; 7 bases map to TRBD2. Trimming took 6 bases from V and 7 from J; bases not matched to a gene: 9. There are 13 residues in the CDR3. Per the germline V gene, CDR1 is DFQATT and CDR2 is SNEGSKA (reference sequence). CDR3 in DNA: TGCAGTGCCCCCTCCTACGGGGGGAACATTCAGTACTTC. Its protein product is CSAPSYGGNIQYF.

The chain is built from TRBV6-1 and TRBJ2-3; 8 positions match TRBD2. The CDR3 length is 15 residues. Losses at the gene ends were 4 bases for V and 1 base for J; bases not matched to a gene: 4. CDR1 MNHNS and CDR2 SASEGT come from the germline V gene. The CDR3 sequence: CASSASAGGTDTQYF. The CDR3 DNA follows: TGTGCCAGCAGTGCATCAGCGGGAGGCACAGATACGCAGTATTTT.

J is TRBJ2-2 and V is TRBV6-1; D is undetermined. CDR3 length: 16 amino acids. V was shortened by 0 bases and J by 0 bases, with 8 bases between the two germline ends. Germline loops: CDR1 MNHNS, CDR2 SASEGT. The CDR3 DNA follows: TGTGCCAGCAGTGAAGCGGTAGGCCCGAACACCGGGGAGCTGTTTTTT. This gives the protein CASSEAVGPNTGELFF.

Ten or more counts support this clonotype. DNA of the CDR3: TGCAGTGCCCCGGACAGGGTGAGGGGAGATACGCAGTATTTT. It translates to CSAPDRVRGDTQYF. The rearrangement uses TRBV20-1 and TRBJ2-3; TRBD1 aligns across 8 bases. Germline V gene lookup returns CDR1 DFQATT and CDR2 SNEGSKA (reference sequence). The CDR3 is 14 residues long. V shed 6 bases and J 5 bases; nucleotides not matched to a gene: 10.